The sample holds a few counts of the clone carrying this T cell receptor (beta chain). Its antigen is unknown. The data stem from a study of blood T cells in healthy people across ages. Study outcomes and limitations: Observed TCR beta diversity per million T cells went down as age went up. This fall followed a roughly linear course with age.

A J-beta primer mix and a sample-barcoded 5' primer were used in a second PCR of roughly 7 to 12 cycles. A single record per CDR3 protein comes from TCRdb applying MiXCR to the 5' RACE reads. This sample has 920,000 or so distinct CDR3 sequences; 45% occur once, and the top ten carry 18%. Material: blood. The source of this sequence is a woman aged 55-69 years in good health.

CDR3 DNA: TGCAGTGCTACCCGTTCCAATGAGCAGTTCTTC. Translating it yields CSATRSNEQFF. The chain couples TRBV20-1 to TRBJ2-1, with no clear D. Between the trimmed V and J ends, which lost 4 bases and 6 bases, there was a span of 7 bases. The CDR3 covers 11 residues. The germline V gene has CDR1 DFQATT and CDR2 SNEGSKA (reference sequence).